This TCR beta chain came from a study of blood T cell repertoires in COVID-19. The wider study: Acute and convalescent COVID-19 specimens originated in the United States, Italy and Spain. Sample material is recorded as cDNA or gDNA derived from T cells, B-cell-depleted T cells, or PBMCs.

The CDR3 runs to 16 residues. V shed 5 bases and J 2 bases; nucleotides not matched to a gene: 12. Germline CDR1 is LGHNA and CDR2 is YNFKEQ. Followed over time, Seattle patients had been enrolled while infection was active. As originally analysed: For nucleated cells, counts were estimated from reference gene primer amplification. Sequencing used immunoSEQ multiplex PCR; TCRdb keeps in-frame clones, though not all of them. V, J and clone size were drawn from that table, and D and trimming were deduced from the DNA. The repertoire holds under 60,000 clones, around 87% seen once, with roughly 6.5% in the top ten.

Sequences were obtained from peripheral blood. This TCR was recovered from a woman aged 60-70 years with COVID-19, enrolled during active disease. This chain uses TRBV4-2 with TRBJ2-7; 7 bases line up with TRBD2. This chain's CDR3 is CASSTRLAGAPYEQYF. CDR3 DNA sequence: TGTGCCAGCAGCACCCGACTAGCCGGGGCCCCCTACGAGCAGTACTTC.